This TCR beta chain was profiled in a study of CD8 T cells in ankylosing spondylitis. Germline values: CDR1 SSHAT, CDR2 FNYEAQ (reference sequence). The CDR3 is made up of 17 amino acids. V dropped 4 bases and J dropped 0; count of bases not matched to a gene: 5. This clonotype has at least ten counts. No antigen is known for it. TCRdb independently ran MiXCR on the 5' RACE reads; one entry per CDR3 protein. Of 350,000 or so distinct CDR3 sequences listed, 11% are singletons. Study-wide findings and caveats: Reportedly, significant enrichment of disease-linked clones occurred in matched ankylosing spondylitis synovial fluid. There was a TCR beta motif, made of several highly homologous variants, that appeared characteristic of ankylosing spondylitis blood. Disease-linked clones bore a CD8+ phenotype and were relatively rare in peripheral blood.

The material sequenced was blood, either unsorted or a sorted T cell fraction (not recorded which). V usage is TRBV7-7 and J usage is TRBJ2-2; 10 positions agree with TRBD2. This sequence originates from a female donor with ankylosing spondylitis or in good health (not recorded which). The CDR3 DNA is TGTGCCAGCAGCTCTGGACTAGCGGCAACGAACACCGGGGAGCTGTTTTTT. Encoded protein: CASSSGLAATNTGELFF. Variable domain in full (rest from reference TRBV7-7 and TRBJ2-2): GAGVSQSPRYKVTKRGQDVTLRCDPISSHATLYWYQQALGQGPEFLTYFNYEAQPDKSGLPSDRFSAERPEGSISTLTIQRTEQRDSAMYRCASSSGLAATNTGELFFGEGSRLTVL.